This T cell receptor beta chain was obtained from a study of cytomegalovirus exposure and HLA in healthy donors. Use of 60 Vbeta and 13 Jbeta primers characterized the PCR. Using immunoSEQ multiplex PCR, the repertoire was profiled, and TCRdb retains in-frame clones only, with some absent. In the table there are 96,000 or so clones, approximately 74% of which are singletons. The V gene end was trimmed by 4 bases and the J gene end by 7 bases; junction bases not matched to a gene: 7. Germline lookup yields CDR1 MNHNS and CDR2 SASEGT. The CDR3 is made up of 14 amino acids. This sequence joins TRBV6-1 and TRBJ1-5, with TRBD1 matching over 7 bases. This TCR derives from a female donor in good health and CMV-seropositive. Sequencing was carried out using PBMCs. The CDR3 coding sequence is TGTGCCAGCAGTGGTGAGGGGGCGAGACAGCCCCAGCATTTT. As protein: CASSGEGARQPQHF.